The 32 T cell receptor beta chains below come from one sample, sequenced in a study of blood T cell repertoires in COVID-19. TCRdb's copy holds only in-frame clones and misses some; the assay was immunoSEQ multiplex PCR. The sample has 200,000 to 250,000 clones, approximately 78% seen once. Input material: peripheral blood. All receptors come from a woman between 18 and 29 years old with acute or convalescent COVID-19.

The chain carries TRBV11-2 and TRBJ2-1; the match to TRBD2 covers 8 bases. Germline V gene data show CDR1 as SGHAT and CDR2 as FQNNGV. This CDR3 contains 19 residues. With V trimmed by 2 bases and J by 2 bases, 14 bases remained unmatched. In nucleotides, the CDR3 is TGTGCCAGCAGCTTAACACGGGGGAGAGCGGGAGTAGCCTACAATGAGCAGTTCTTC. It encodes CASSLTRGRAGVAYNEQFF. The whole variable domain, filled in from reference TRBV11-2 and TRBJ2-1, reads EAGVAQSPRYKIIEKRQSVAFWCNPISGHATLYWYQQILGQGPKLLIQFQNNGVVDDSQLPKDRFSAERLKGVDSTLKIQPAKLEDSAVYLCASSLTRGRAGVAYNEQFFGPGTRLTVL.

The chain couples TRBV28 to TRBJ1-4, with D possibly TRBD1 on 5 matching bases. The length of the CDR3 is 17 residues. Germline V gives CDR1 MDHEN, CDR2 SYDVKM. V lost 3 bases and J lost 7, with 21 bases in between. The CDR3 coding sequence is TGTGCCAGCAGTTTTTCGCTCCGGTCAGGGTCAGGTGAAAAACTGTTTTTT. Protein product: CASSFSLRSGSGEKLFF.

The chain joins TRBV5-4 to TRBJ2-3, with 11 bases identical to TRBD1. Germline V lookup: CDR1 SGHNT, CDR2 YYREEE (reference sequence). Germline trimming cut 3 bases from V and 2 bases from J; bases unmatched to any gene: 2. The CDR3 spans 15 residues. The CDR3 sequence: CASSWGQGVTDTQYF. The CDR3 nucleotides are TGTGCCAGCAGCTGGGGACAGGGGGTCACAGATACGCAGTATTTT.

The chain employs TRBV6-5 and TRBJ1-2; D is unresolved. The CDR3 runs to 15 residues. V lost 1 base, J lost 4 bases, and 13 bases lay in between. Per germline, CDR1 MNHEY and CDR2 SVGAGI. Here the CDR3 DNA reads TGTGCCAGCAGTTACTGGCAGAGCGGGCCCTATGGCTACACCTTC. The encoded protein is CASSYWQSGPYGYTF.

J is TRBJ2-7 and V is TRBV27; tentatively, D is TRBD2 (6 bases). Germline CDR1 and CDR2: MNHEY and SMNVEV (reference sequence). The length of the CDR3 is 16 residues. The ends were cut back, 2 bases at V and 0 bases at J, with 14 bases in the middle. CDR3 bases: TGTGCCAGCAGTTTAGTCGGGACTTCTCCCTCCTACGAGCAGTACTTC. It specifies CASSLVGTSPSYEQYF.

The chain carries TRBV6-5 and TRBJ1-2, with 7 bases aligning to TRBD1. The length of the CDR3 is 15 residues. CDR1 and CDR2 from the germline V gene are MNHEY and SVGAGI. V gave up 6 bases and J gave up 1 base; unmatched junction bases: 8. The CDR3 coding sequence is TGTGCCAGCAGCCCGAGCCAGGGGGTTAACTATGGCTACACCTTC. Protein sequence: CASSPSQGVNYGYTF.

The CDR3 DNA reads as TGTGCCAGCAGCTTGGTAGGACAGGGTATCGCGAACACCGGGGAGCTGTTTTTT. It encodes CASSLVGQGIANTGELFF. V and J are TRBV5-4 and TRBJ2-2; 8 bases are a match to TRBD1. The CDR3 spans 18 residues. V lost 0 bases to trimming and J lost 0 bases; unmatched junction nucleotides: 7. CDR1 SGHNT and CDR2 YYREEE come from the germline V gene (reference sequence).

In DNA form, the CDR3 reads TGCGCCAGCAGCTTAACAGGGGGCATAGAGCAGCCCCAGCATTTT. It encodes CASSLTGGIEQPQHF. The chain links TRBV5-1 to TRBJ1-5, with TRBD1 identical over 9 bases. CDR1 is SGHRS, CDR2 YFSETQ, per germline. V trimming: 2 bases; J trimming: 7 bases; junction bases outside the gene matches: 7. This CDR3 is 15 amino acids long.

This chain connects TRBV27 to TRBJ2-7; D unresolved. The V end lost 5 bases, the J end lost 2 bases, and 16 bases lay between the germline ends. Germline V CDR1 and CDR2: MNHEY, SMNVEV (reference sequence). The CDR3 consists of 15 residues. In DNA, the CDR3 is TGTGCCAGCAGTCAGACACGGTATCTCCCCTACGAGCAGTACTTC. Amino acids: CASSQTRYLPYEQYF.

This clone was recorded only once. For the CDR3, the DNA is TGCAGTGCTAGAGGGGGGCTTGGCTACACCTTC. Protein product: CSARGGLGYTF. The genes are TRBV20-1 and TRBJ1-2; TRBD1 is a possible D gene (6 bases). V lost 1 base, J lost 7 bases, and 7 bases lay in between. The germline V gene has CDR1 DFQATT and CDR2 SNEGSKA (reference sequence). The CDR3 is made up of 11 amino acids.

The chain couples TRBV30 to TRBJ2-6, with TRBD1 as a possible D gene (5 bases). Germline CDR1 and CDR2: GTSNPN and SVGIG (reference sequence). With 2 bases removed from V and 1 base from J, the gap between germline ends came to 9 bases. The CDR3 contains 15 residues. The CDR3 protein is CAWSQGWSGANVLTF. The CDR3, as DNA: TGTGCCTGGAGTCAGGGTTGGTCTGGGGCCAACGTCCTGACTTTC.

The chain couples TRBV9 to TRBJ2-1, with 15 bases identical to TRBD2. Germline values: CDR1 SGDLS, CDR2 YYNGEE. V shed 2 bases, J shed 0 bases, and the junction held 3 bases outside the gene matches. This CDR3 has 18 amino acids. Written as DNA, the CDR3 is TGTGCCAGCAGCGTGGGGACTAGCGGGAGGATCTCCTACAATGAGCAGTTCTTC. This gives the protein CASSVGTSGRISYNEQFF.

This clone showed up just once. The chain has TRBV19 and TRBJ2-2, with D maybe TRBD1 (6 bases). CDR1 is LNHDA and CDR2 is SQIVND in the germline V gene (reference sequence). CDR3 size: 15 residues. Trimming took 7 bases from V and 0 from J, leaving 12 bases between them. The CDR3 nucleotides are TGTGCCAGTACCCGAGACAGGACGAACACCGGGGAGCTGTTTTTT. It is translated as CASTRDRTNTGELFF.

This clone has just one count. The V gene is TRBV30, the J gene TRBJ2-1, with 12 bases aligning to TRBD2. Germline V lookup: CDR1 GTSNPN, CDR2 SVGIG (reference sequence). The V segment lost 5 bases and the J segment 8 bases; nucleotides outside the gene matches: 4. The CDR3 sequence is 13 residues long. The CDR3 DNA follows: TGTGCCTGGGCGACTAGCGGGAGTTATGAGCAGTTCTTC. This encodes CAWATSGSYEQFF.

The chain couples TRBV4-3 to TRBJ1-5; D unclear. CDR3 length equals 16 residues. Trimming pared 0 bases from V and 7 bases from J, leaving 16 bases between. Germline CDR1 is LGHNA and CDR2 is YSLEER. CDR3 sequence reads: CASSQEYDRPRQPQHF. The CDR3 DNA sequence: TGCGCCAGCAGCCAAGAGTACGATCGGCCGAGGCAGCCCCAGCATTTT.

The sample holds a few counts of this clone. This chain joins TRBV30 and TRBJ1-5; D is ambiguous. V was cut by 0 bases and J by 2 bases, with 8 bases left in between. There are 14 residues in the CDR3. Germline values: CDR1 GTSNPN, CDR2 SVGIG (reference sequence). CDR3 DNA: TGTGCCTGGAGTGTACTAGGAGGCAATCAGCCCCAGCATTTT. Its translation is CAWSVLGGNQPQHF. Drawing the rest from reference TRBV30 and TRBJ1-5, the complete variable domain is SQTIHQWPATLVQPVGSPLSLECTVEGTSNPNLYWYRQAAGRGLQLLFYSVGIGQISSEVPQNLSASRPQDRQFILSSKKLLLSDSGFYLCAWSVLGGNQPQHFGDGTRLSIL.

The V and J genes are TRBV28 and TRBJ2-1, with 7 bases fitting TRBD2. Unmatched junction bases numbered 3, after V lost 3 bases and J lost 1 base. Germline V CDR1 and CDR2: MDHEN, SYDVKM. The CDR3 runs to 15 residues. CDR3 nucleotides: TGTGCCAGCAGTTTCACAGCGGGGTCCTACAATGAGCAGTTCTTC. Residues: CASSFTAGSYNEQFF.

The table lists this clone with a few counts. Other DNA sequences of this sample code for an identical CDR3. This chain links TRBV18 with TRBJ2-7; D gene unclear. V lost 2 bases and J lost 2, with 7 bases in between. Germline CDR1 and CDR2: KGHSH and LQKENI. The CDR3 extends over 13 amino acids. The CDR3 DNA reads TGTGCCAGCTCACCAGGCCTCGCCTACGAGCAGTACTTC. Its protein product is CASSPGLAYEQYF.

The rearrangement links TRBV19 to TRBJ2-7, with 7 positions matching TRBD1. This CDR3 spans 15 amino acids. V was pared by 1 base and J by 0 bases, with 3 bases of the junction left unmatched. The germline CDR1 and CDR2 sequences are LNHDA and SQIVND (reference sequence). In DNA, the CDR3 is TGTGCCAGTAGTATAGGAGGGGGCCTCTCCTACGAGCAGTACTTC. As protein: CASSIGGGLSYEQYF.

CDR3 loop: CAWSVAHTGELFF. The CDR3 bases are TGTGCCTGGAGTGTAGCTCACACCGGGGAGCTGTTTTTT. V usage is TRBV30 and J usage is TRBJ2-2, with D unclear. Per germline, CDR1 GTSNPN and CDR2 SVGIG (reference sequence). The CDR3 covers 13 residues. Trimming removed 0 bases from V and 3 bases from J, with 5 bases in between.

The CDR3 here is CASSLVVGTSGSSYEQYF. CDR3 nucleotide sequence: TGTGCCAGCAGCTTAGTGGTGGGGACTAGCGGGAGCTCCTACGAGCAGTACTTC. The chain combines TRBV7-2 with TRBJ2-7; the match to TRBD2 covers 14 bases. Per germline, CDR1 SGHTA and CDR2 FQGNSA. The CDR3 runs 18 residues. V trimming: 1 base; J trimming: 0 bases; junction bases outside the gene matches: 5.

The chain combines TRBV18 with TRBJ2-2, with 7 bases aligning to TRBD1. J gave up 2 bases and V 3 bases, and 6 bases lay outside the gene matches. CDR1 and CDR2 from the germline V gene are KGHSH and LQKENI. The CDR3 has 16 residues. CDR3 coding DNA: TGTGCCAGCTCACCTCGATGGACAGGCAACACCGGGGAGCTGTTTTTT. As protein: CASSPRWTGNTGELFF.

This chain uses TRBV27 with TRBJ1-2; 7 bases agree with TRBD1. The V gene end was trimmed by 5 bases and the J gene end by 8 bases; junction bases not matched to a gene: 14. From germline, CDR1 is MNHEY and CDR2 SMNVEV (reference sequence). This CDR3 has 15 amino acids. The CDR3 sequence is CASSPTLPRGQGYTF. The CDR3 nucleotides are TGTGCCAGCAGTCCCACGCTCCCCAGGGGACAGGGCTACACCTTC.

This chain's CDR3 is CASSMEEQGKAFF. The CDR3, as DNA: TGTGCCAGTAGTATGGAGGAACAAGGGAAAGCTTTCTTT. The chain links TRBV19 to TRBJ1-1; D unclear. The germline V gene has CDR1 LNHDA and CDR2 SQIVND (reference sequence). Trimming took off 3 bases at V and 9 bases at J, with 14 bases between the two ends. The CDR3 is made up of 13 amino acids.

This clone was picked up a small number of times. The J gene is TRBJ2-1, the V gene TRBV4-3; TRBD2 aligns across 8 bases. The CDR3 consists of 15 residues. The V and J ends lost 0 bases and 10 bases, in that order; junction bases with no gene match: 8. Germline CDR1 and CDR2: LGHNA and YSLEER. The CDR3 region has the DNA TGCGCCAGCAGCCAAGATCCCCGAGCGGGAGAAGAGCAGTTCTTC. This translates into CASSQDPRAGEEQFF.

The V gene is TRBV5-3, the J gene TRBJ2-5, with TRBD2 identical over 8 bases. TRBV5-3 is an ORF, and what it does is uncertain. The trim removed 3 bases at V and 4 bases at J, leaving 17 bases unmatched. The CDR3 is 18 residues long. The CDR3 region has the DNA TGTGCCAGAAGCTACCGTTTCGCGGGGGGCGAGATTAGAGAGACCCAGTACTTC. This translates into CARSYRFAGGEIRETQYF.

This chain connects TRBV11-2 to TRBJ2-3, with TRBD1 identical over 7 bases. This CDR3 comprises 15 residues. V was pared by 5 bases and J by 2 bases, with 7 bases of the junction left unmatched. The germline V gene encodes CDR1 SGHAT and CDR2 FQNNGV. DNA for the CDR3: TGTGCCAGCAGCCAAGGGGGCCAAATCACAGATACGCAGTATTTT. Its protein is CASSQGGQITDTQYF.

The genes are TRBV14 and TRBJ1-2; D gene ambiguous. The CDR3 totals 12 residues. The V gene lost 0 bases and the J gene lost 4 bases, with 3 bases spanning the gap. CDR1 is SGHDN, CDR2 FVKESK, per germline. CDR3 region: CASSQDSYGYTF. CDR3 in DNA: TGTGCCAGCAGCCAAGATAGCTATGGCTACACCTTC.

This clone was counted a single time. The DNA of the CDR3 is TGTGCCAGCTCACAGGGACAGGAGATCTACAATGAGCAGTTCTTC. Protein sequence: CASSQGQEIYNEQFF. The chain has TRBV18 and TRBJ2-1; 8 bases agree with TRBD1. Germline CDR1 and CDR2: KGHSH and LQKENI. The length of the CDR3 is 15 residues. The ends lost 4 bases at V and 3 bases at J; junction bases unmatched: 5.

The chain joins TRBV11-2 to TRBJ1-5; TRBD1 might be the D (6 bases). CDR1 and CDR2 (germline): SGHAT, FQNNGV. This CDR3 region has 15 residues. Trimming took off 5 bases at V and 4 bases at J, with 15 bases between the two ends. CDR3 bases: TGTGCCAGCAGCGTCGCCGGGACAAGAAATCAGCCCCAGCATTTT. This translates into CASSVAGTRNQPQHF.

This chain connects TRBV19 to TRBJ1-6, with 10 nucleotides matching TRBD1. Looked up from germline, CDR1 is LNHDA and CDR2 is SQIVND (reference sequence). The CDR3 is 15 residues long. J lost 6 bases, V lost 5 bases, and 4 bases had no gene match. Here the CDR3 reads CASSGWTGGNSPLHF. The CDR3, as DNA: TGTGCCAGTAGTGGCTGGACAGGGGGTAATTCACCCCTCCACTTT.

This clone was recorded at least ten times. The chain's CDR3 is CSVILQGEGYGYTF. CDR3 sequence (DNA): TGCAGCGTTATCCTACAGGGGGAGGGCTATGGCTACACCTTC. The rearrangement uses TRBV29-1 and TRBJ1-2, with 8 bases identical to TRBD1. Germline CDR1 is SQVTM and CDR2 is ANQGSEA. With V trimmed by 5 bases and J by 4 bases, 9 bases remained unmatched. The CDR3 has 14 residues.